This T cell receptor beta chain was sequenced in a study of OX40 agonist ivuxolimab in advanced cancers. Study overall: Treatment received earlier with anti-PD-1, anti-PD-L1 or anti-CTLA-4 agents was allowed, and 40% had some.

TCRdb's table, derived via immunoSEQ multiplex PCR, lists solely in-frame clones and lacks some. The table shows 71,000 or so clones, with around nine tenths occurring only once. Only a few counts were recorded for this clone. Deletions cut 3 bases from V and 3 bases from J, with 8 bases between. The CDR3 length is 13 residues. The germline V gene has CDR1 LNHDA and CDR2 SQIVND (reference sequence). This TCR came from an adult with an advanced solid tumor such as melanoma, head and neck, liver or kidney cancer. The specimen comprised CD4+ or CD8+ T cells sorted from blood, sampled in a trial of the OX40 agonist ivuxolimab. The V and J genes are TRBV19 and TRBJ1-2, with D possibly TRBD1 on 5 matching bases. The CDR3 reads CASSMQGHYGYTF. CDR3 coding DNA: TGTGCCAGTAGTATGCAGGGACACTATGGCTACACCTTC.